This T cell receptor beta chain came from a study of cytomegalovirus exposure and HLA in healthy donors. Points from the study as a whole: TCR sequences were mostly rare, though some public TCRs occurred in many donors. One variant, a missense change in DCLRE1C, was linked in a later analysis to TCR beta V- and J-gene trimming. CMV serostatus was the only immune exposure information that was available. Sequencing likely produced, as an artifact, a cluster of highly shared sequence variants.

Amplification used 60 Vbeta primers and 13 Jbeta primers. Clones were sequenced by immunoSEQ multiplex PCR, and TCRdb holds only the in-frame ones, with some missing. The repertoire holds 100,000 or so clones, with under 85% as singletons. Points on this clone: The antigen is not known.

Deletions cut 1 base from V and 2 bases from J, with 15 bases between. The CDR3 length is 16 residues. Germline CDR1 and CDR2: SGHTS and YDEGEE. The TCR was taken from a man between 18 and 35 years old in good health and CMV-seronegative. The chain uses TRBV5-8 and TRBJ1-1; D call uncertain. The specimen sequenced was PBMCs. DNA for the CDR3: TGTGCCAGCAGCTTGTTCTGGTGGCAGGTCAACACTGAAGCTTTCTTT. The encoded protein is CASSLFWWQVNTEAFF.